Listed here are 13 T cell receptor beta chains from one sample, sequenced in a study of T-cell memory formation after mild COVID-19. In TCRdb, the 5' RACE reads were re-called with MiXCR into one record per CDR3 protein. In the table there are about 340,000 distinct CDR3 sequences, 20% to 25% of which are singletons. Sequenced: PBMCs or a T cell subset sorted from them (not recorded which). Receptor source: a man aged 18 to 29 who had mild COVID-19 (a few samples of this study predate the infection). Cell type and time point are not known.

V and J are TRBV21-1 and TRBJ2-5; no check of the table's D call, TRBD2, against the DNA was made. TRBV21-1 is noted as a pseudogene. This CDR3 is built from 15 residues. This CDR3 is CASSKGEGGQETQYF. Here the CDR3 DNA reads TGTGCCAGCAGCAAAGGAGAGGGCGGGCAAGAGACCCAGTACTTC.

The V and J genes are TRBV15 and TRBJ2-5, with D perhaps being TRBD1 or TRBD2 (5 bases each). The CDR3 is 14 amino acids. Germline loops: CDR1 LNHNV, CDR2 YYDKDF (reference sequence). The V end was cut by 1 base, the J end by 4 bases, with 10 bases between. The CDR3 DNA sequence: TGTGCCACCAGCAGAGTCGTGGGGGTAGAGACCCAGTACTTC. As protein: CATSRVVGVETQYF.

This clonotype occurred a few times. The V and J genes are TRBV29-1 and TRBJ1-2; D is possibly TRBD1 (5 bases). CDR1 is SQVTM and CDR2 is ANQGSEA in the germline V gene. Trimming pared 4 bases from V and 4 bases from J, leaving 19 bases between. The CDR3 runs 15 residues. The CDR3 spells CSVGLKGVTVYGYTF. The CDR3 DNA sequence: TGCAGCGTTGGCCTCAAAGGTGTGACAGTCTATGGCTACACCTTC.

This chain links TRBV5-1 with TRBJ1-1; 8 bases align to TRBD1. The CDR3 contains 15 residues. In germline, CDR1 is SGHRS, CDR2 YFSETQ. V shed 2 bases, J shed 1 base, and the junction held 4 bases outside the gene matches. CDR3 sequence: CASSFSGQGNTEAFF. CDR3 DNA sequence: TGCGCCAGCAGCTTCTCCGGACAGGGGAACACTGAAGCTTTCTTT. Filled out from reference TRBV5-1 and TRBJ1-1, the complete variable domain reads KAGVTQTPRYLIKTRGQQVTLSCSPISGHRSVSWYQQTPGQGLQFLFEYFSETQRNKGNFPGRFSGRQFSNSRSEMNVSTLELGDSALYLCASSFSGQGNTEAFFGQGTRLTVV.

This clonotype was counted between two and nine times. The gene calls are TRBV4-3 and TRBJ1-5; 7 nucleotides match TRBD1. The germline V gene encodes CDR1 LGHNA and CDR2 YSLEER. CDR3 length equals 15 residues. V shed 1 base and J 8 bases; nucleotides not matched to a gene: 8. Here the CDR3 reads CASSQVQGDYEPQHF. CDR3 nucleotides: TGCGCCAGCAGCCAAGTTCAGGGGGACTATGAGCCCCAGCATTTT.

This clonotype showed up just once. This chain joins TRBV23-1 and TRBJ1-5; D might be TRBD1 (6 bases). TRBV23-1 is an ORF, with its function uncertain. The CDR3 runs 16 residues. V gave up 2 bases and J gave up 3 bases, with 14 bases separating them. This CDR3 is CASSQRGKGVNQPQHF. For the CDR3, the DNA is TGCGCCAGCAGTCAAAGGGGGAAAGGGGTCAATCAGCCCCAGCATTTT.

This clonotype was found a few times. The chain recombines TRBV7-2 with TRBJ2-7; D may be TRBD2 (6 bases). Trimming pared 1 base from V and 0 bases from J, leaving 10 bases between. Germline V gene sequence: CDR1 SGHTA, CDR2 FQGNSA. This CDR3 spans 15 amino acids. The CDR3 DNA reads TGTGCCAGCAGCTTAGATGGCGGGGCCTCCTACGAGCAGTACTTC. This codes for CASSLDGGASYEQYF.

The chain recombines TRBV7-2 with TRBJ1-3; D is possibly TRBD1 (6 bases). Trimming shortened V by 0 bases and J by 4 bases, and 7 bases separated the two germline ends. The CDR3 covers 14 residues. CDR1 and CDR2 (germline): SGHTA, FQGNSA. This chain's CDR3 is CASSLAGGGNTIYF. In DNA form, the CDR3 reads TGTGCCAGCAGCTTAGCAGGGGGAGGAAACACCATATATTTT.

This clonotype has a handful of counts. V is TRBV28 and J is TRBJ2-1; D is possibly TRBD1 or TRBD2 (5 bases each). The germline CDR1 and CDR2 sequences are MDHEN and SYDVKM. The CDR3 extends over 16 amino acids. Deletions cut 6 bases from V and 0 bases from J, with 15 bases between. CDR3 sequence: CASSLTGRGSYNEQFF. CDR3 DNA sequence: TGTGCCAGCAGCCTGACGGGACGTGGCTCCTACAATGAGCAGTTCTTC.

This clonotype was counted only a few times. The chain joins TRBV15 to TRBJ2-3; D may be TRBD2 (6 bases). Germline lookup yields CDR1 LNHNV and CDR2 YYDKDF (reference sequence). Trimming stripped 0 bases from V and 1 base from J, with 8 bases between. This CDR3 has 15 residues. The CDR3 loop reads CATSRDGGGTDTQYF. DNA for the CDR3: TGTGCCACCAGCAGAGATGGCGGGGGCACAGATACGCAGTATTTT.

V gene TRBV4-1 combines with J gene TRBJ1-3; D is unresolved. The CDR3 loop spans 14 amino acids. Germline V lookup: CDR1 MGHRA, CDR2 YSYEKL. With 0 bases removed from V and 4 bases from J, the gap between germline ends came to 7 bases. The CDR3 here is CASSQEVRGNTIYF. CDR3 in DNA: TGCGCCAGCAGCCAAGAGGTCAGGGGAAACACCATATATTTT.

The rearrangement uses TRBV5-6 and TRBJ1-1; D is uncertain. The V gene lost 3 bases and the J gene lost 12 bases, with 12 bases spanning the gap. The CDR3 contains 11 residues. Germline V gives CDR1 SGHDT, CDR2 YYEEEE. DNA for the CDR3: TGTGCCAGCAGCTCCTATGCGCGCACTTTCTTT. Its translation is CASSSYARTFF. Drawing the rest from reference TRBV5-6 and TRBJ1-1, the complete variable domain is DAGVTQSPTHLIKTRGQQVTLRCSPKSGHDTVSWYQQALGQGPQFIFQYYEEEERQRGNFPDRFSGHQFPNYSSELNVNALLLGDSALYLCASSSYARTFFGQGTRLTVV.

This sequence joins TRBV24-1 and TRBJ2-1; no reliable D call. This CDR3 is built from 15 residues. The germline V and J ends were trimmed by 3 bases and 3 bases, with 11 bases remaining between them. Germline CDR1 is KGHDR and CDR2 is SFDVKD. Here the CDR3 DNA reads TGTGCCACCAGTGATCGGACGGACCACTACAATGAGCAGTTCTTC. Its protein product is CATSDRTDHYNEQFF.